The 17 T cell receptor beta chains presented below share a single source sample, sequenced in a study of molecular identifiers for immune sequencing clone quantification. MiXCR was run by TCRdb on the PCR reads, yielding one entry per CDR3 protein. The sample includes about 640,000 distinct CDR3 sequences, about 20% of them seen just once. Sequencing was performed on naive CD8+ T cells from blood, with Jurkat cell RNA spiked in. As to subset: FACS-sorted CD8+CD4-CCR7+CD45RA+ naive T cells. All receptors derive from a human donor in good health. Some libraries in this study had Jurkat cell RNA spiked in.

In its sample, this clonotype was seen many times. The chain's CDR3 is CASSPDLGQPQHF. CDR3 in DNA: TGTGCCAGCAGCCCCGACCTCGGACAGCCCCAGCATTTT. This chain connects TRBV4-2 to TRBJ1-5; D unclear. The CDR3 loop spans 13 amino acids. V lost 4 bases and J 7 bases, leaving 11 bases between the germline ends. Per the germline V gene, CDR1 is LGHNA and CDR2 is YNFKEQ.

This clonotype has ten or more counts. This chain uses TRBV3-1 with TRBJ1-1; TRBD1 matches 8 bases. V gave up 4 bases and J gave up 5 bases; unmatched junction bases: 6. Germline CDR1 LGHDT, CDR2 YNNKEL (reference sequence). CDR3 length: 14 amino acids. CDR3 coding DNA: TGTGCCAGCAGCCCACCGGACAGGGCTACTGAAGCTTTCTTT. It specifies CASSPPDRATEAFF.

In this sample, this clonotype turned up many times. CDR3 DNA: TGTGCCAGCAGTTTATGGGGGAGAGCTACAGATACGCAGTATTTT. It specifies CASSLWGRATDTQYF. The J gene is TRBJ2-3, the V gene TRBV27; D possibly uses TRBD1 or TRBD2 (5 bases each). CDR3 length equals 15 residues. V shed 1 base and J shed 3 bases, with 11 bases lying between them. The germline gives CDR1 MNHEY, CDR2 SMNVEV (reference sequence).

The chain combines TRBV14 with TRBJ1-2, with D maybe TRBD1 (6 bases). Germline loops: CDR1 SGHDN, CDR2 FVKESK. The CDR3 loop spans 14 amino acids. The ends were cut back, 0 bases at V and 4 bases at J, with 9 bases in the middle. The CDR3 is CASSQEGRGYGYTF. The CDR3, as DNA: TGTGCCAGCAGCCAAGAGGGCAGGGGCTATGGCTACACCTTC.

Ten or more counts support this clonotype. This chain uses TRBV5-1 with TRBJ1-1, with D possibly being TRBD1 (5 bases). This CDR3 region has 14 residues. In germline, CDR1 is SGHRS, CDR2 YFSETQ. V lost 0 bases and J 6 bases, leaving 12 bases between the germline ends. CDR3 DNA sequence: TGCGCCAGCAGCTTGGGATTCGGGGGTCCTGAAGCTTTCTTT. Residues: CASSLGFGGPEAFF.

The chain recombines TRBV27 with TRBJ2-7; D not resolved. V was trimmed by 4 bases and J by 2 bases, leaving 9 bases between them. There are 13 residues in the CDR3. Germline CDR1 MNHEY, CDR2 SMNVEV (reference sequence). CDR3 DNA sequence: TGTGCCAGCAGTTCCACACCCCCCTACGAGCAGTACTTC. Translating gives CASSSTPPYEQYF.

This clonotype was detected only a few times. The genes are TRBV27 and TRBJ2-7; TRBD2 aligns across 11 bases. Germline values: CDR1 MNHEY, CDR2 SMNVEV (reference sequence). The V gene end was trimmed by 4 bases and the J gene end by 1 base; junction bases not matched to a gene: 3. The CDR3 is made up of 15 amino acids. CDR3 bases: TGTGCCAGCAGTTGGGCTAGCGGGGGGTCCTACGAGCAGTACTTC. Residues: CASSWASGGSYEQYF.

This clonotype was seen many times. The chain is built from TRBV7-9 and TRBJ2-3, with 7 bases identical to TRBD2. The CDR3 contains 14 residues. The V gene end was trimmed by 4 bases and the J gene end by 6 bases; junction bases not matched to a gene: 7. Germline CDR1 and CDR2: SEHNR and FQNEAQ (reference sequence). The CDR3 region has the DNA TGTGCCAGCAGCTCAGCGACTAGCTCCGATACGCAGTATTTT. Its translation is CASSSATSSDTQYF. The complete variable domain, with remaining parts taken from reference TRBV7-9 and TRBJ2-3, reads DTGVSQNPRHKITKRGQNVTFRCDPISEHNRLYWYRQTLGQGPEFLTYFQNEAQLEKSRLLSDRFSAERPKGSFSTLEIQRTEQGDSAMYLCASSSATSSDTQYFGPGTRLTVL.

In its sample, this clonotype was seen many times. V gene TRBV6-5 combines with J gene TRBJ1-1; unclear D gene. V was clipped by 0 bases and J by 8 bases, with 16 bases between them. Germline V gene lookup returns CDR1 MNHEY and CDR2 SVGAGI. The length of the CDR3 is 15 residues. The CDR3 reads CASSYSTNGETEAFF. CDR3 bases: TGTGCCAGCAGTTACTCGACTAATGGGGAAACAGAAGCTTTCTTT.

This clonotype was observed many times. The J gene is TRBJ1-5, the V gene TRBV9; D remains unclear. CDR1 and CDR2 from the germline V gene are SGDLS and YYNGEE. The CDR3 is 14 amino acids. The V end lost 0 bases, the J end lost 2 bases, and 6 bases lay between the germline ends. The CDR3 nucleotides read TGTGCCAGCAGCGTAGGGGCTGGCAATCAGCCCCAGCATTTT. It translates to CASSVGAGNQPQHF.

This clonotype appeared many times. The rearrangement links TRBV11-2 to TRBJ1-2, with TRBD1 identical over 12 bases. This CDR3 spans 16 amino acids. Germline values: CDR1 SGHAT, CDR2 FQNNGV. The junction had 8 bases not matched to a gene; V was cut back by 4 bases and J by 5 bases. DNA for the CDR3: TGTGCCAGCAGCTCCTTACCGGGACAGGGGGCGTATGGCTACACCTTC. It translates to CASSSLPGQGAYGYTF.

This clonotype was observed at least ten times. The chain carries TRBV24-1 and TRBJ2-5; D is uncertain. Deletions cut 4 bases from V and 4 bases from J, with 3 bases between. CDR1 is KGHDR, CDR2 SFDVKD, per germline. This CDR3 has 11 amino acids. CDR3 nucleotide sequence: TGTGCCACCAGTGACAGAGAGACCCAGTACTTC. It codes for CATSDRETQYF.

To note about this clonotype: A much larger clonotype is one base distant, so this may be a read error. V and J are TRBV5-3 and TRBJ2-7; D perhaps matches TRBD1 (6 bases). TRBV5-3 is known as an ORF, though its function is uncertain. The CDR3 contains 14 residues. CDR3 sequence: CASSLGTNSCEQYF. The CDR3 DNA reads as TGTGCCAGCAGCTTGGGGACAAACTCCTGCGAGCAGTACTTC.

Of note for this clonotype: This may be a read error, as it is one base from a much larger clone. The CDR3 sequence: CGVWTENNEKLFF. The CDR3 nucleotides are TGCGGCGTGTGGACGGAGAATAATGAAAAACTGTTTTTT. The J gene is TRBJ1-4, the V gene TRBV29-1; no clear D gene. CDR3 length: 13 amino acids. From germline, CDR1 is SQVTM and CDR2 ANQGSEA.

This clonotype was seen ten or more times. The V and J genes are TRBV7-9 and TRBJ2-3; 12 nucleotides line up with TRBD2. This CDR3 has 18 residues. Germline lookup yields CDR1 SEHNR and CDR2 FQNEAQ (reference sequence). V shed 5 bases and J 2 bases; nucleotides not matched to a gene: 11. In DNA, the CDR3 is TGTGCCAGCAGCCTTCTCGTTCGGACTAGCGGGGACACAGATACGCAGTATTTT. Encoded protein: CASSLLVRTSGDTDTQYF. The full variable domain, in which reference TRBV7-9 and TRBJ2-3 provide the parts outside the CDR3, is DTGVSQNPRHKITKRGQNVTFRCDPISEHNRLYWYRQTLGQGPEFLTYFQNEAQLEKSRLLSDRFSAERPKGSFSTLEIQRTEQGDSAMYLCASSLLVRTSGDTDTQYFGPGTRLTVL.

This clonotype was recorded many times. This chain joins TRBV7-9 and TRBJ1-4; D remains ambiguous. V was clipped by 4 bases and J by 8 bases, with 14 bases between them. This CDR3 comprises 14 residues. CDR1 and CDR2 (germline): SEHNR, FQNEAQ (reference sequence). The CDR3 sequence is CASSSSRRVEKLFF. The CDR3 coding sequence is TGTGCCAGCAGCTCCTCGCGCCGGGTGGAAAAACTGTTTTTT.

This clonotype was seen ten or more times. Here the CDR3 reads CASSSLAGINTDTQYF. DNA for the CDR3: TGTGCCAGCAGCTCCTTAGCGGGAATTAACACAGATACGCAGTATTTT. The chain has TRBV11-2 and TRBJ2-3; 8 bases align to TRBD2. Germline trimming cut 4 bases from V and 2 bases from J; bases unmatched to any gene: 8. This CDR3 is built from 16 residues. Germline values: CDR1 SGHAT, CDR2 FQNNGV.